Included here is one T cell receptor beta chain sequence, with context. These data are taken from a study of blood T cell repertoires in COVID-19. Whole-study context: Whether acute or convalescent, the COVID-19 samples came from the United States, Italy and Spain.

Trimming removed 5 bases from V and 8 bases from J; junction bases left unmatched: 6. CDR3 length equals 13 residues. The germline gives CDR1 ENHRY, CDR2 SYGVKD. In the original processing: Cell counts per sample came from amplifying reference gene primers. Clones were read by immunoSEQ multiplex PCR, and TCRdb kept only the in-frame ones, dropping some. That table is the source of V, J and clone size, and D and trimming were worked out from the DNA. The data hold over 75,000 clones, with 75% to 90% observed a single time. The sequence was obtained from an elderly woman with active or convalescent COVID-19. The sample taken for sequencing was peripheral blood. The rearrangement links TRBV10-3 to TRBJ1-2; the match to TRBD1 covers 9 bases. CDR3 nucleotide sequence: TGTGCCATCAGTCTAACAGGGGGCGCGGGCTACACCTTC. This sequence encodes CAISLTGGAGYTF.